This T cell receptor (beta chain) originates from a study of blood T cell repertoires in COVID-19. This clone was seen a few times. V gave up 3 bases and J gave up 0 bases, with 5 bases separating them. The CDR3 spans 13 residues. TCRdb keeps only in-frame clones here, not all; method: immunoSEQ multiplex PCR. The sample yields more than 9,000 clones, around four fifths seen once. The V call is TRBV12-3 or TRBV12-4, the J call TRBJ1-1; D call uncertain. The sequencing sample was made of peripheral blood. The TCR sequence derives from a woman aged 55-75 years with acute or convalescent COVID-19. The CDR3, as DNA: TGTGCCAGCAGTTTCCAGGTGAACACTGAAGCTTTCTTT. Its translation is CASSFQVNTEAFF.